Only one count was recorded for the clone carrying this T cell receptor (beta chain). Its antigen is not identified. This entry is derived from a study of regulatory T cells in long-lasting Graves disease. Time point noted: newly diagnosed GD, antithyroid drugs for less than 3 months. PBMC RNA was the source of the TCR library. The diagnosis of Graves' disease used American Thyroid Association guidelines. Per germline, CDR1 MNHEY and CDR2 SVGEGT. This CDR3 spans 14 amino acids. The V and J ends lost 2 bases and 8 bases respectively, with 13 bases between them. CDR3-region Arm-PCR and iRepertoire HTBI primers produced the TCR beta libraries. In TCRdb, the multiplex PCR reads were re-called with MiXCR into one record per CDR3 protein. Of roughly 410,000 distinct CDR3 sequences listed, 15% are singletons. Study results and limitations: TRBV28, TRBJ1-2 and TRBJ2-5 were segments that persistent disease favored.

These data are also associated with another study on T cells in Graves' hyperthyroidism and ophthalmopathy. From that study: Any patient presenting with uncontrolled infection, other autoimmune disease, pregnancy or lactation was left out. First-round RT-PCR of the TCR CDR3 relied on the HTBI primer set.

The chain has TRBV6-2 or TRBV6-3 and TRBJ1-5, with D possibly being TRBD1 (6 bases). Sample: peripheral blood mononuclear cells (PBMCs), taken at new diagnosis, from a patient treated with antithyroid drugs. This TCR derives from a woman in her thirties or forties with Graves disease. DNA of the CDR3: TGTGCCAGCAGTTACGGCAGGGGCGGGGAGCCCCAGCATTTT. Its protein is CASSYGRGGEPQHF.